This T cell receptor beta chain was captured by sequencing in a study of blood T cell repertoires in COVID-19. Study in general: Sources were T cells, B-cell-depleted T cells, or PBMCs; the material itself was cDNA or gDNA.

The germline gives CDR1 LNHDA, CDR2 SQIVND (reference sequence). Germline trimming cut 6 bases from V and 1 base from J; bases unmatched to any gene: 6. The CDR3 is made up of 15 amino acids. Generated by immunoSEQ multiplex PCR, the TCRdb table keeps only in-frame clones and is missing some. The sample contains roughly 84,000 clones, roughly 78% of which appear only once. This clone was found a few times. The TCR was taken from a man in his 60s with COVID-19, enrolled during active disease. The source material was peripheral blood. V gene TRBV19 combines with J gene TRBJ1-5, with 7 bases that match TRBD1. The CDR3, as DNA: TGTGCCAGTAGGACTACAGGGGCGAGCAATCAGCCCCAGCATTTT. Translated, it gives CASRTTGASNQPQHF.